Each of the 9 T cell receptor beta chains below was sequenced from the same sample in a study of blood T cell repertoires in COVID-19. Some clones are missing from TCRdb's copy, which holds only in-frame ones; the method was immunoSEQ multiplex PCR. The repertoire consists of 200,000 to 250,000 clones, with about 88% occurring once and the leading ten covering approximately 2.6%. The sample taken for sequencing was peripheral blood. The receptors here all came from a woman in her fifties or sixties with acute or convalescent COVID-19.

This clone turned up a few times. The chain combines TRBV13 with TRBJ2-5; TRBD2 matches 8 bases. Germline V gene data show CDR1 as PRHDT and CDR2 as FYEKMQ (reference sequence). V was clipped by 5 bases and J by 0 bases; unmatched bases: 2. The CDR3 has 14 residues. CDR3 DNA sequence: TGTGCCAGCAGCCGCGGGGGGAACCAAGAGACCCAGTACTTC. Amino acid sequence: CASSRGGNQETQYF.

This chain links TRBV5-5 with TRBJ2-1, with 11 bases identical to TRBD2. CDR3 length equals 18 residues. The ends lost 2 bases at V and 0 bases at J; junction bases unmatched: 7. The germline V gene has CDR1 SGHKS and CDR2 YYEKEE (reference sequence). Here the CDR3 DNA reads TGTGCCAGCAGCTTCCTAGCGGGAGGCCAGAGCTCCTACAATGAGCAGTTCTTC. Translating gives CASSFLAGGQSSYNEQFF.

The CDR3 DNA is TGTGCCAGCAGTCTGGGACAGGGAAGCAATGAGCAGTTCTTC. Protein: CASSLGQGSNEQFF. This chain connects TRBV11-3 to TRBJ2-1, with 9 nucleotides matching TRBD1. CDR1 SGHNT and CDR2 YENEEA come from the germline V gene. The CDR3 has 14 amino acids. Trimming at V came to 6 bases and at J to 6 bases, leaving 6 bases not matched to a gene.

The chain recombines TRBV29-1 with TRBJ2-3, with D perhaps TRBD2 (5 bases). Germline lookup yields CDR1 SQVTM and CDR2 ANQGSEA. The CDR3 has 13 amino acids. V dropped 1 base and J dropped 5 bases, with 10 bases sitting between them. Here the CDR3 DNA reads TGCAGCGTTGAAGTTTCCCGGGAAGATACGCAGTATTTT. It is translated as CSVEVSREDTQYF.

This rearrangement joins TRBV30 to TRBJ1-6; unclear D gene. Deletions cut 7 bases from V and 8 bases from J, with 15 bases between. CDR1 is GTSNPN, CDR2 SVGIG, per germline (reference sequence). The CDR3 sequence is 13 residues long. The CDR3 loop is CASVVFGDSPLHF. In nucleotides, the CDR3 is TGTGCCTCTGTAGTCTTTGGAGATTCACCCCTCCACTTT.

J is TRBJ1-2 and V is TRBV6-5, with D uncertain. Germline V lookup: CDR1 MNHEY, CDR2 SVGAGI. This CDR3 is built from 12 residues. V dropped 0 bases and J dropped 7 bases, with 6 bases sitting between them. CDR3 in amino acids: CASSYSGGGYTF. CDR3 coding DNA: TGTGCCAGCAGTTACTCAGGAGGTGGCTACACCTTC.

The chain joins TRBV18 to TRBJ2-2, with a weak D call TRBD1 (7 bases). Germline lookup yields CDR1 KGHSH and CDR2 LQKENI. Trimming stripped 2 bases from V and 3 bases from J, with 13 bases between. The CDR3 is 16 amino acids. CDR3 sequence (DNA): TGTGCCAGCTCACCAGGCGGGACAGAATACACCGGGGAGCTGTTTTTT. The encoded protein is CASSPGGTEYTGELFF.

The genes are TRBV5-5 and TRBJ1-4; no firm D call. CDR3 length equals 15 residues. Germline-derived CDR1 and CDR2 are SGHKS and YYEKEE (reference sequence). Trimming took off 0 bases at V and 2 bases at J, with 8 bases between the two ends. CDR3 sequence reads: CASSLVLATNEKLFF. CDR3 nucleotides: TGTGCCAGCAGCTTGGTTCTAGCGACTAATGAAAAACTGTTTTTT.

The rearrangement links TRBV5-1 to TRBJ1-4, with TRBD1 matching 7 bases. After removal of 4 bases from V and 0 bases from J, the junction contained 6 bases not matched to a gene. CDR1 and CDR2 from the germline V gene are SGHRS and YFSETQ. This CDR3 is built from 16 residues. CDR3 DNA sequence: TGCGCCAGCAGCCTCCCGACAGGGACAACTAATGAAAAACTGTTTTTT. Protein: CASSLPTGTTNEKLFF.